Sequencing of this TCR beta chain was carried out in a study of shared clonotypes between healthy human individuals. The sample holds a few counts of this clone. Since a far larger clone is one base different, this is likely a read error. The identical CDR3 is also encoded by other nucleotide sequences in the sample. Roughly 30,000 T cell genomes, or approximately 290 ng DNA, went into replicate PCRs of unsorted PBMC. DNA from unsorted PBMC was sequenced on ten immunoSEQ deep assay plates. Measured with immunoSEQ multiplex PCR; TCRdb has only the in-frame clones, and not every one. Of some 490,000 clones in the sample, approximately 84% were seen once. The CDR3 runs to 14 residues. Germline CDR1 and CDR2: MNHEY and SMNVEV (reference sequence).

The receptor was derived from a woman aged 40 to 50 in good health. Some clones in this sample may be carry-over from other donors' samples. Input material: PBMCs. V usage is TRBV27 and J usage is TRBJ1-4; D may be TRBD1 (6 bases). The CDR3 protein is CASSLADSNEKLFF. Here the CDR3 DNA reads TGTGCAAGCAGTTTAGCGGACAGTAATGAAAAACTGTTTTTT.